Reported below is one T cell receptor beta chain. Its matching antigen is unknown. CDR1 is SQVTM and CDR2 is ANQGSEA in the germline V gene. The V and J ends lost 7 bases and 2 bases respectively, with 22 bases between them. The CDR3 spans 16 residues. It was with 60 Vbeta and 13 Jbeta primers that the PCR ran. Profiled with immunoSEQ multiplex PCR; TCRdb holds only in-frame clones, not every one. The profile covers 120,000 to 150,000 clones, with roughly four fifths appearing a single time and about 3.2% taken by the ten largest. This sample is drawn from a study of cytomegalovirus exposure and HLA in healthy donors. Study details: Previous work identified some 120 million unique TCR beta sequences from roughly 180 million T cells.

General observations from the study: It was likely that a cluster of highly shared sequence variants was a sequencing artifact. For most subjects, TCR beta sequences were reported to predict HLA-A and HLA-B alleles with accuracy. TCR beta V segments were, for the most part, productive about 87% or about 30% of the time in an earlier analysis.

The chain employs TRBV29-1 and TRBJ2-3; D is possibly TRBD1 (7 bases). Sequencing used PBMCs. The source is a man younger than 35 in good health and CMV-seropositive. CDR3: CSGSGMGQTDTDTQYF. Here the CDR3 DNA reads TGCAGCGGTAGCGGAATGGGACAGACAGACACAGATACGCAGTATTTT.